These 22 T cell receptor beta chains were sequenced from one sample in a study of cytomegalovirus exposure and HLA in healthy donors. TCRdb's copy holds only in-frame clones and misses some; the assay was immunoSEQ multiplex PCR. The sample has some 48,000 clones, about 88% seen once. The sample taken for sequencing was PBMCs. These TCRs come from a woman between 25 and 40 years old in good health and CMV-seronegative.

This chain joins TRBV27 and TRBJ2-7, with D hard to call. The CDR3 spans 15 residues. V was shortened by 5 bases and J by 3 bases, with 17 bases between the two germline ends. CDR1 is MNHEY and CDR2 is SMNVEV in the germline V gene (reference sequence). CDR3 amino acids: CASSRTHSPYYEQYF. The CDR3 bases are TGTGCCAGCAGTCGCACTCATTCCCCCTACTACGAGCAGTACTTC.

The CDR3 loop reads CASTPRGTSGNTEQFF. In DNA, the CDR3 is TGTGCCAGCACCCCAAGGGGGACTAGCGGGAATACTGAGCAGTTCTTC. The V gene is TRBV2, the J gene TRBJ2-1; TRBD2 aligns across 13 bases. V shed 7 bases and J 9 bases; nucleotides not matched to a gene: 12. The CDR3 loop spans 16 amino acids. Looked up from germline, CDR1 is SNHLY and CDR2 is FYNNEI.

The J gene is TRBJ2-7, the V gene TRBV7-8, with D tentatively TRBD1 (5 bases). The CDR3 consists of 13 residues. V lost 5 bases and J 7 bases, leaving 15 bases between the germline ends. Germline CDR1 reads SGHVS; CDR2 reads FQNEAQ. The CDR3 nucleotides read TGTGCCAGCAGCCCGACGACAGTGGGGGAGCAGTACTTC. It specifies CASSPTTVGEQYF.

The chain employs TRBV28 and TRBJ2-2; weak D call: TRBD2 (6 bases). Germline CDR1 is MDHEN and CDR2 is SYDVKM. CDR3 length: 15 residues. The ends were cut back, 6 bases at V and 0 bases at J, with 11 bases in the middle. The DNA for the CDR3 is TGTGCCAGCAGATCGACTAGGCCGAACACCGGGGAGCTGTTTTTT. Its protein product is CASRSTRPNTGELFF.

The chain's CDR3 is CAITGLGLAATDTQYF. As DNA, the CDR3 is TGTGCCATCACGGGTTTGGGACTAGCGGCCACAGATACGCAGTATTTT. The chain combines TRBV6-6 with TRBJ2-3; 11 nucleotides line up with TRBD2. This CDR3 contains 16 residues. Germline CDR1 is MNHNY and CDR2 is SVGAGI (reference sequence). J gave up 2 bases and V 10 bases, and 11 bases lay outside the gene matches.

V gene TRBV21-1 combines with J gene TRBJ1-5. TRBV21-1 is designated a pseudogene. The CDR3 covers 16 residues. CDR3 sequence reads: CASSIRGPRSNQPQHF. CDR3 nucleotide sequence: TGTGCCAGCAGCATTAGAGGGCCGCGGAGCAATCAGCCCCAGCATTTT.

In DNA form, the CDR3 reads TGTGCCAGCAGTCCACAGGGACGGCCGAACACTGAAGCTTTCTTT. Amino acids: CASSPQGRPNTEAFF. The chain couples TRBV11-2 to TRBJ1-1; TRBD1 might be the D (6 bases). Germline assignment: CDR1 SGHAT and CDR2 FQNNGV. The V end lost 6 bases, the J end lost 1 base, and 15 bases lay between the germline ends. There are 15 residues in the CDR3. The whole variable domain, remainder taken from reference TRBV11-2 and TRBJ1-1, is EAGVAQSPRYKIIEKRQSVAFWCNPISGHATLYWYQQILGQGPKLLIQFQNNGVVDDSQLPKDRFSAERLKGVDSTLKIQPAKLEDSAVYLCASSPQGRPNTEAFFGQGTRLTVV.

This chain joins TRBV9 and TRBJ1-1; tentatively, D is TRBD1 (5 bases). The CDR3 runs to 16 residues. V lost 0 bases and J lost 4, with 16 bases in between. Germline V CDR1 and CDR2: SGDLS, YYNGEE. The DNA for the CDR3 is TGTGCCAGCAGCGTAGTTGGGGGGGGGACTGGCACTGAAGCTTTCTTT. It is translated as CASSVVGGGTGTEAFF.

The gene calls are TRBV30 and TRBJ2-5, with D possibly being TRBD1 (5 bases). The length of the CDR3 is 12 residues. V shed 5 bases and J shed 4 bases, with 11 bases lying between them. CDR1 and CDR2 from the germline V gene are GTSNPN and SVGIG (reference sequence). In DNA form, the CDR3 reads TGTGCCTGGCAGGGTATGGGAGAGACCCAGTACTTC. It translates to CAWQGMGETQYF.

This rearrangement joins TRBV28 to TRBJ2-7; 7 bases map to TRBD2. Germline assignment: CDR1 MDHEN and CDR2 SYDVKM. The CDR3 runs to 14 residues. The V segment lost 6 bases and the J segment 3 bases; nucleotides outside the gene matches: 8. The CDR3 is CASRPRLAVYEQYF. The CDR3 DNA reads TGTGCCAGCAGGCCCCGACTAGCAGTCTACGAGCAGTACTTC.

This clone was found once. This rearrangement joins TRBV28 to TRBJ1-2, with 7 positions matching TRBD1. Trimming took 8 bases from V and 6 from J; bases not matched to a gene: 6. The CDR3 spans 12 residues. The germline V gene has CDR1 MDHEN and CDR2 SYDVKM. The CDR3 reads CASGGQINGYTF. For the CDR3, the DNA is TGTGCCAGCGGGGGACAGATCAATGGCTACACCTTC.

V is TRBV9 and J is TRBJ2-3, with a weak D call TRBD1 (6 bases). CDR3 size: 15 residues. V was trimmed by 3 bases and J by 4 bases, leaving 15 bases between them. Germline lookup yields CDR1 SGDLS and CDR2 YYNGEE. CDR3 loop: CASSATGSWADTQYF. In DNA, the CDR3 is TGTGCCAGCAGCGCCACAGGGTCGTGGGCAGATACGCAGTATTTT.

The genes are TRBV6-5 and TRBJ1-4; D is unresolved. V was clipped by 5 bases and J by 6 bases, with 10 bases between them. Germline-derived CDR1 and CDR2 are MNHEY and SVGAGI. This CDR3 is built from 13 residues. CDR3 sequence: CASSPFTDEKLFF. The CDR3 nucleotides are TGTGCCAGCAGTCCATTCACGGATGAAAAACTGTTTTTT.

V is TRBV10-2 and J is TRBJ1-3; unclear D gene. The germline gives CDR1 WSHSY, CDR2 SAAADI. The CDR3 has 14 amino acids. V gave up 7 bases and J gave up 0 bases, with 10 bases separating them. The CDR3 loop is CASMKAFSGNTIYF. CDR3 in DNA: TGCGCCAGCATGAAAGCTTTCTCTGGAAACACCATATATTTT.

CDR3 loop: CASRRGQGAAEAFF. The CDR3 DNA reads TGTGCCAGCAGAAGGGGACAGGGGGCCGCTGAAGCTTTCTTT. The V gene is TRBV2, the J gene TRBJ1-1; 12 bases match TRBD1. Germline CDR1 SNHLY, CDR2 FYNNEI. The V gene end was trimmed by 6 bases and the J gene end by 6 bases; junction bases not matched to a gene: 5. The CDR3 runs to 14 residues. Supplemented by reference TRBV2 and TRBJ1-1, the full variable domain reads EPEVTQTPSHQVTQMGQEVILRCVPISNHLYFYWYRQILGQKVEFLVSFYNNEISEKSEIFDDQFSVERPDGSNFTLKIRSTKLEDSAMYFCASRRGQGAAEAFFGQGTRLTVV.

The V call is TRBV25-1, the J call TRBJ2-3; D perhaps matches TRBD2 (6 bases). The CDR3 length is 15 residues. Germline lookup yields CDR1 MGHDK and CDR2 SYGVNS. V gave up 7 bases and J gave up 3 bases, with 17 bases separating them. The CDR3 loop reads CASMAPGLATDTQYF. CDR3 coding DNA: TGTGCCAGCATGGCGCCGGGACTGGCGACAGATACGCAGTATTTT.

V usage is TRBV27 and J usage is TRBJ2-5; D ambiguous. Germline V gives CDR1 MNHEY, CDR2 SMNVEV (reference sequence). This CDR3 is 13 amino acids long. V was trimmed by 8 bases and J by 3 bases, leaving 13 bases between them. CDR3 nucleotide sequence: TGTGCCAGCTCCTACAGCCTAAAAGAGACCCAGTACTTC. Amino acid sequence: CASSYSLKETQYF.

CDR3 in amino acids: CASSRTSGVADTQYF. CDR3 coding DNA: TGTGCCAGCAGTCGGACTAGCGGGGTGGCAGATACGCAGTATTTT. The genes are TRBV7-8 and TRBJ2-3; TRBD2 matches at 12 bases. CDR3 length: 15 amino acids. V shed 6 bases, J shed 4 bases, and the junction held 5 bases outside the gene matches. Germline CDR1 and CDR2: SGHVS and FQNEAQ. The full variable domain, in which reference TRBV7-8 and TRBJ2-3 provide the parts outside the CDR3, is GAGVSQSPRYKVAKRGQDVALRCDPISGHVSLFWYQQALGQGPEFLTYFQNEAQLDKSGLPSDRFFAERPEGSVSTLKIQRTQQEDSAVYLCASSRTSGVADTQYFGPGTRLTVL.

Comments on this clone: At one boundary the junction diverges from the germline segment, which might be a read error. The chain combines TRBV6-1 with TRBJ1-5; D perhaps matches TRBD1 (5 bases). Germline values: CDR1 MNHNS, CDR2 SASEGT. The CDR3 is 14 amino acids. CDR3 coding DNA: TGTGCCAGCAGCTCGGGTCAGGGCTCTCAGGCCCAGCATTTT. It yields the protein CASSSGQGSQAQHF.

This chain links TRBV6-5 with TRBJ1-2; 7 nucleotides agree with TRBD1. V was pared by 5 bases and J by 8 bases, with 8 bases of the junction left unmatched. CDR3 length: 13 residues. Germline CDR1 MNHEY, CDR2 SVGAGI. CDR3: CASSQSGGRGYTF. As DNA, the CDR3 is TGTGCCAGCAGTCAATCAGGGGGTCGCGGCTACACCTTC.

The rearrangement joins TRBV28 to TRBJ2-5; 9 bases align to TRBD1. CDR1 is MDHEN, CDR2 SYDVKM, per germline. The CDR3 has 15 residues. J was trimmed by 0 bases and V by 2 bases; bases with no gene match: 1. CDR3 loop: CASSLGDRDQETQYF. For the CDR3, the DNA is TGTGCCAGCAGTTTAGGGGACAGGGACCAAGAGACCCAGTACTTC.

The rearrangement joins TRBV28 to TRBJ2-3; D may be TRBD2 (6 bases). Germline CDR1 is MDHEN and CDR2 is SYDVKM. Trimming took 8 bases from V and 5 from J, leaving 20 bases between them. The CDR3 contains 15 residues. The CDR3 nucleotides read TGTGCCAGCGCCTCTCAAGCGCCCGGGGGAGATACGCAGTATTTT. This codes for CASASQAPGGDTQYF.